One sample yielded the 32 T cell receptor beta chains listed below, sequenced in a study of T cell changes during pregnancy in multiple sclerosis. TCRdb's copy holds only in-frame clones and misses some; the assay was immunoSEQ multiplex PCR. The sample holds roughly 56,000 clones; approximately 86% are singletons and the top ten take 1.5% to 2%. The sequencing used peripheral blood, collected in the first trimester of pregnancy. These receptors all stem from a female donor with multiple sclerosis, enrolled in a pregnancy study.

The chain joins TRBV28 to TRBJ2-7; 8 bases match TRBD2. The V gene end was trimmed by 7 bases and the J gene end by 4 bases; junction bases not matched to a gene: 9. Germline assignment: CDR1 MDHEN and CDR2 SYDVKM. This CDR3 contains 14 residues. Written as DNA, the CDR3 is TGTGCCAGCATCCCAACGAGCGGGAGTTACGAGCAGTACTTC. Its translation: CASIPTSGSYEQYF.

This sequence joins TRBV10-3 and TRBJ1-1; unclear D gene. Trimming shortened V by 0 bases and J by 4 bases, and 3 bases separated the two germline ends. Germline-derived CDR1 and CDR2 are ENHRY and SYGVKD. The CDR3 runs to 12 residues. The CDR3 loop is CAISESSTEAFF. Written as DNA, the CDR3 is TGTGCCATCAGTGAGTCTAGCACTGAAGCTTTCTTT.

V gene TRBV7-6 combines with J gene TRBJ2-7; the match to TRBD2 covers 7 bases. This CDR3 region has 15 residues. Per germline, CDR1 SGHVS and CDR2 FNYEAQ. With V trimmed by 2 bases and J by 0 bases, 4 bases remained unmatched. The CDR3 bases are TGTGCCAGCAGCTTACATGCGGGAGACTCCTACGAGCAGTACTTC. This codes for CASSLHAGDSYEQYF.

The chain employs TRBV7-9 and TRBJ2-3; 14 bases fit TRBD2. V was clipped by 5 bases and J by 7 bases; unmatched bases: 11. CDR1 is SEHNR and CDR2 is FQNEAQ in the germline V gene (reference sequence). There are 17 residues in the CDR3. The CDR3 reads CASSPSGLAGAMHTQYF. The DNA for the CDR3 is TGTGCCAGCAGCCCTTCGGGACTAGCGGGAGCCATGCATACGCAGTATTTT. Drawing the rest from reference TRBV7-9 and TRBJ2-3, the complete variable domain is DTGVSQNPRHKITKRGQNVTFRCDPISEHNRLYWYRQTLGQGPEFLTYFQNEAQLEKSRLLSDRFSAERPKGSFSTLEIQRTEQGDSAMYLCASSPSGLAGAMHTQYFGPGTRLTVL.

The chain has TRBV7-2 and TRBJ2-7, with TRBD2 as a possible D gene (6 bases). This CDR3 region has 14 residues. Between the trimmed V and J ends, which lost 1 base and 3 bases, there was a span of 10 bases. Germline V gene lookup returns CDR1 SGHTA and CDR2 FQGNSA. Here the CDR3 DNA reads TGTGCCAGCAGCTTAGTGATGGAGGGCTACGAGCAGTACTTC. It is translated as CASSLVMEGYEQYF.

The CDR3 here is CASSSSDRGTEAFF. The CDR3 nucleotides are TGTGCCAGCAGCTCCTCGGACAGGGGGACTGAAGCTTTCTTT. The chain uses TRBV11-2 and TRBJ1-1; 10 bases match TRBD1. This CDR3 region has 14 residues. Germline V gene lookup returns CDR1 SGHAT and CDR2 FQNNGV. The junction had 4 bases not matched to a gene; V was cut back by 4 bases and J by 5 bases.

The rearrangement links TRBV18 to TRBJ1-1, with 8 bases lining up with TRBD1. The CDR3 runs 13 residues. Germline lookup yields CDR1 KGHSH and CDR2 LQKENI. The V segment lost 3 bases and the J segment 7 bases; nucleotides outside the gene matches: 4. CDR3 in amino acids: CASSPDREGEAFF. Here the CDR3 DNA reads TGTGCCAGCTCACCGGACAGGGAGGGTGAAGCTTTCTTT.

The rearrangement uses TRBV2 and TRBJ2-2; 8 positions agree with TRBD2. V trimming: 8 bases; J trimming: 5 bases; junction bases outside the gene matches: 10. Looked up from germline, CDR1 is SNHLY and CDR2 is FYNNEI. The CDR3 extends over 15 amino acids. CDR3 nucleotide sequence: TGTGCCAGCCCACGAAGCGGGAGTCAGACCGGGGAGCTGTTTTTT. Translated, it gives CASPRSGSQTGELFF.

As to this clone: The sample has other DNA sequences that encode this CDR3 too. This chain joins TRBV18 and TRBJ2-3, with D tentatively TRBD1 (5 bases). The CDR3 is 14 residues long. The V end lost 0 bases, the J end lost 2 bases, and 6 bases lay between the germline ends. Germline CDR1 reads KGHSH; CDR2 reads LQKENI. CDR3 protein: CASSPPTVTDTQYF. Written as DNA, the CDR3 is TGTGCCAGCTCACCACCGACAGTCACAGATACGCAGTATTTT.

The V call is TRBV4-3, the J call TRBJ2-7; 9 bases align to TRBD2. The CDR3 length is 14 residues. Losses at the gene ends were 3 bases for V and 3 bases for J; bases not matched to a gene: 3. Germline CDR1 is LGHNA and CDR2 is YSLEER. The CDR3 DNA is TGCGCCAGCAGCCAGTCTAGCGGGGACTACGAGCAGTACTTC. Translated: CASSQSSGDYEQYF.

The V gene is TRBV6-1, the J gene TRBJ2-3; no firm D call. CDR3 size: 13 residues. In germline, CDR1 is MNHNS, CDR2 SASEGT. V was cut by 2 bases and J by 5 bases, with 8 bases left in between. CDR3 residues: CASSEQIQDTQYF. The CDR3 DNA sequence: TGTGCCAGCAGTGAACAGATCCAAGATACGCAGTATTTT.

A single count supports this clone. V and J are TRBV6-5 and TRBJ2-5; perhaps TRBD2 as D (6 bases). The CDR3 consists of 16 residues. CDR1 is MNHEY and CDR2 is SVGAGI in the germline V gene. V lost 2 bases to trimming and J lost 5 bases, with 18 bases between them. In nucleotides, the CDR3 is TGTGCCAGCAGTTACGCCGGAGGAGGGGTGGTCGAGACCCAGTACTTC. Its protein product is CASSYAGGGVVETQYF.

This clone has a single count. J is TRBJ2-5 and V is TRBV10-3; a weak D match, TRBD2 (6 bases). Between the trimmed V and J ends, which lost 4 bases and 5 bases, there was a span of 11 bases. CDR1 is ENHRY, CDR2 SYGVKD, per germline. The CDR3 is 13 amino acids. This CDR3 is CAISGLGGETQYF. CDR3 DNA: TGTGCCATCAGTGGCCTGGGAGGTGAGACCCAGTACTTC.

This clone has a single count. The chain joins TRBV6-1 to TRBJ2-3; D might be TRBD2 (5 bases). The V and J ends lost 4 bases and 1 base respectively, with 18 bases between them. CDR1 MNHNS and CDR2 SASEGT come from the germline V gene. The CDR3 sequence is 17 residues long. The CDR3 protein is CASSAEAVLRGTDTQYF. In nucleotides, the CDR3 is TGTGCCAGCAGTGCGGAAGCGGTCCTTAGGGGCACAGATACGCAGTATTTT.

The chain joins TRBV6-5 to TRBJ2-7, with TRBD1 matching over 7 bases. The J segment lost 3 bases and the V segment lost 6 bases, leaving 8 bases of the junction unmatched. The CDR3 loop spans 14 amino acids. The germline V gene encodes CDR1 MNHEY and CDR2 SVGAGI. CDR3 coding DNA: TGTGCCAGCAGACACCCAGGGGGTAACTACGAGCAGTACTTC. It specifies CASRHPGGNYEQYF.

This clone showed up just a few times. The DNA of the CDR3 is TGTGCCAGCAGCGGAGGGGACAGGTCCGGCTATGGCTACACCTTC. Translation: CASSGGDRSGYGYTF. V gene TRBV6-6 combines with J gene TRBJ1-2; 8 nucleotides match TRBD1. J was trimmed by 4 bases and V by 6 bases; bases with no gene match: 10. The CDR3 runs 15 residues. Germline V gene lookup returns CDR1 MNHNY and CDR2 SVGAGI (reference sequence).

The chain recombines TRBV7-3 with TRBJ2-5; 9 bases match TRBD2. The V gene's germline CDR1 is SGHTA and CDR2 FQGTGA. The CDR3 sequence is 15 residues long. The trim removed 5 bases at V and 4 bases at J, leaving 8 bases unmatched. CDR3 in DNA: TGTGCCAGCAGCATTGTAGCGGGAGCTCGAGAGACCCAGTACTTC. Translation: CASSIVAGARETQYF.

CDR3 residues: CASQVAGTPEADTQYF. The CDR3, as DNA: TGTGCCAGCCAGGTAGCGGGAACGCCGGAGGCAGATACGCAGTATTTT. The V call is TRBV7-2, the J call TRBJ2-3, with 8 bases that match TRBD2. Germline assignment: CDR1 SGHTA and CDR2 FQGNSA. Trimming took 8 bases from V and 4 from J; bases not matched to a gene: 14. This CDR3 contains 16 residues.

J is TRBJ1-5 and V is TRBV30; no definite D call. The germline V gene encodes CDR1 GTSNPN and CDR2 SVGIG (reference sequence). This CDR3 is 16 amino acids long. Trimming removed 0 bases at V and 5 bases at J, with 17 bases between. The CDR3 here is CAWSVNLPGIDQPQHF. CDR3 coding DNA: TGTGCCTGGAGTGTGAATTTGCCAGGAATTGATCAGCCCCAGCATTTT.

The chain couples TRBV7-7 to TRBJ2-2, with D perhaps matching TRBD2 (5 bases). The V gene's germline CDR1 is SSHAT and CDR2 FNYEAQ (reference sequence). This CDR3 has 13 amino acids. Trimming stripped 2 bases from V and 7 bases from J, with 8 bases between. As DNA, the CDR3 is TGTGCCAGCAGCTTATTACGGGGCGGGGAGCTGTTTTTT. Residues: CASSLLRGGELFF.

The rearrangement uses TRBV28 and TRBJ2-7; 8 bases align to TRBD1. The CDR3 is 14 residues long. CDR1 and CDR2 (germline): MDHEN, SYDVKM. Trimming removed 5 bases from V and 2 bases from J; junction bases left unmatched: 5. The CDR3 is CASSRQGPPYEQYF. DNA for the CDR3: TGTGCCAGCAGTCGACAGGGGCCACCCTACGAGCAGTACTTC.

This chain uses TRBV28 with TRBJ2-7, with 10 bases aligning to TRBD2. V was pared by 6 bases and J by 5 bases, with 7 bases of the junction left unmatched. The CDR3 extends over 14 amino acids. Germline V gene sequence: CDR1 MDHEN, CDR2 SYDVKM. The CDR3 nucleotides are TGTGCCAGCAGGCTAGCGGGAGTCGGGAACGAGCAGTACTTC. Translating gives CASRLAGVGNEQYF. The complete variable domain, with remaining parts taken from reference TRBV28 and TRBJ2-7, reads DVKVTQSSRYLVKRTGEKVFLECVQDMDHENMFWYRQDPGLGLRLIYFSYDVKMKEKGDIPEGYSVSREKKERFSLILESASTNQTSMYLCASRLAGVGNEQYFGPGTRLTVT.

The chain recombines TRBV19 with TRBJ1-1; 9 nucleotides match TRBD1. The V gene end was trimmed by 3 bases and the J gene end by 5 bases; junction bases not matched to a gene: 4. Germline-derived CDR1 and CDR2 are LNHDA and SQIVND (reference sequence). This CDR3 has 14 residues. The CDR3 DNA is TGTGCCAGTAGTATTACAGGGGGCAGGACTGAAGCTTTCTTT. Encoded protein: CASSITGGRTEAFF.

Only one count was recorded for this clone. The V call is TRBV11-2, the J call TRBJ2-7; TRBD2 matches 9 bases. After removal of 5 bases from V and 6 bases from J, the junction contained 8 bases not matched to a gene. The CDR3 has 14 amino acids. Germline CDR1 SGHAT, CDR2 FQNNGV. In nucleotides, the CDR3 is TGTGCCAGCAGCCTCGGGACTAGCACTTCCGAGCAGTACTTC. Protein sequence: CASSLGTSTSEQYF. Complete variable domain (other parts from reference TRBV11-2 and TRBJ2-7): EAGVAQSPRYKIIEKRQSVAFWCNPISGHATLYWYQQILGQGPKLLIQFQNNGVVDDSQLPKDRFSAERLKGVDSTLKIQPAKLEDSAVYLCASSLGTSTSEQYFGPGTRLTVT.

CDR3 nucleotide sequence: TGTGCCAGCAGCCCGGGACAGCGCTATGGCTACACCTTC. Protein: CASSPGQRYGYTF. V and J are TRBV7-2 and TRBJ1-2, with TRBD1 matching over 7 bases. Per germline, CDR1 SGHTA and CDR2 FQGNSA. CDR3 length equals 13 residues. J gave up 4 bases and V 5 bases, and 4 bases lay outside the gene matches.

The genes are TRBV5-4 and TRBJ2-1, with 8 bases that match TRBD1. This CDR3 has 15 amino acids. Unmatched junction bases numbered 8, after V lost 5 bases and J lost 4 bases. Germline V gives CDR1 SGHNT, CDR2 YYREEE (reference sequence). CDR3 sequence reads: CASSPVRTGYNEQFF. The CDR3 DNA reads as TGTGCCAGCAGTCCAGTGCGGACAGGGTACAATGAGCAGTTCTTC.

This clone was recorded a few times. The chain couples TRBV2 to TRBJ2-1, with a weak D call TRBD1 (6 bases). Germline-derived CDR1 and CDR2 are SNHLY and FYNNEI. V gave up 8 bases and J gave up 8 bases, with 13 bases separating them. CDR3 length equals 12 residues. Written as DNA, the CDR3 is TGTGCCAGCTCCTCAGGGGCGGATGAGCAGTTCTTC. Translation gives CASSSGADEQFF. Complete variable domain (other parts from reference TRBV2 and TRBJ2-1): EPEVTQTPSHQVTQMGQEVILRCVPISNHLYFYWYRQILGQKVEFLVSFYNNEISEKSEIFDDQFSVERPDGSNFTLKIRSTKLEDSAMYFCASSSGADEQFFGPGTRLTVL.

Only a few counts were recorded for this clone. The chain joins TRBV5-1 to TRBJ1-1; no reliable D call. The CDR3 consists of 13 residues. Germline assignment: CDR1 SGHRS and CDR2 YFSETQ. Trimming left V 3 bases short and J 5 bases short, with 11 bases between. In nucleotides, the CDR3 is TGCGCCAGCAGCTCCGGGGAAGATACTGAAGCTTTCTTT. It encodes CASSSGEDTEAFF.

This chain connects TRBV7-9 to TRBJ1-1; D ambiguous. The CDR3 extends over 13 amino acids. CDR1 is SEHNR and CDR2 is FQNEAQ in the germline V gene (reference sequence). V was pared by 1 base and J by 7 bases, with 10 bases between. CDR3: CASSLVSRSEAFF. The CDR3 coding sequence is TGTGCCAGCAGCTTAGTAAGTCGCAGTGAAGCTTTCTTT.

A single count supports this clone. This sequence joins TRBV28 and TRBJ1-1, with a weak D call TRBD1 (5 bases). Trimming left V 6 bases short and J 1 base short, with 12 bases between. This CDR3 region has 14 residues. CDR1 is MDHEN, CDR2 SYDVKM, per germline. The CDR3 spells CASSSGGTNTEAFF. CDR3 nucleotides: TGTGCCAGCAGCTCGGGGGGGACGAACACTGAAGCTTTCTTT.

The chain employs TRBV5-5 and TRBJ1-1, with D possibly matching TRBD1 (5 bases). Germline lookup yields CDR1 SGHKS and CDR2 YYEKEE (reference sequence). Trimming removed 2 bases from V and 4 bases from J, with 12 bases in between. The CDR3 spans 14 residues. CDR3 sequence: CASSFGWGGTEAFF. In nucleotides, the CDR3 is TGTGCCAGCAGCTTCGGGTGGGGGGGCACTGAAGCTTTCTTT. The variable domain in full, completed from reference TRBV5-5 and TRBJ1-1, reads DAGVTQSPTHLIKTRGQQVTLRCSPISGHKSVSWYQQVLGQGPQFIFQYYEKEERGRGNFPDRFSARQFPNYSSELNVNALLLGDSALYLCASSFGWGGTEAFFGQGTRLTVV.

The chain links TRBV12-5 to TRBJ2-1, with D possibly matching TRBD1 (6 bases). Germline CDR1 and CDR2: LGHNT and FRNRAP. Between the trimmed V and J ends, which lost 6 bases and 7 bases, there was a span of 10 bases. This CDR3 contains 12 residues. CDR3 loop: CASGPTGNEQFF. The CDR3 nucleotides are TGTGCTAGTGGCCCCACAGGGAATGAGCAGTTCTTC.